Included here is one T cell receptor (beta chain) sequence, with context. Its specificity is not known. The sample comes from a study of tumor and adjacent non-tumor tissue in lung cancer. Three rounds of nested PCR, following a modified ARM-PCR protocol, produced the TCRbeta library. A single record per CDR3 protein comes from TCRdb applying MiXCR to the multiplex PCR reads. Altogether about 98,000 distinct CDR3 sequences are present, approximately 80% being singletons, with the ten largest covering 30%. The V end lost 5 bases, the J end lost 6 bases, and 25 bases lay between the germline ends. This CDR3 spans 16 amino acids. Germline lookup yields CDR1 DFQATT and CDR2 SNEGSKA (reference sequence). The study, taken as a whole, reports: Patients with more diverse tumor TCRs had worse survival. Tumor tissue had significantly higher TCR diversity than normal lung.

This sample's RNA came from whole unsorted tissue. More than 3 cm separated this lung sample from the edge of the tumor. Between August and November 2014, newly diagnosed, chemotherapy-naive lung cancer patients underwent thoracic surgery in China. The V and J genes are TRBV20-1 and TRBJ2-5; D is possibly TRBD1 or TRBD2 (5 bases each). This TCR was recovered from a man in his fifties or sixties with small cell lung cancer. The specimen was distant non-tumor lung tissue. CDR3: CSADSLPGTSGKTQYF. The DNA for the CDR3 is TGCAGTGCTGATTCCCTCCCCGGGACCTCCGGAAAGACCCAGTACTTC.